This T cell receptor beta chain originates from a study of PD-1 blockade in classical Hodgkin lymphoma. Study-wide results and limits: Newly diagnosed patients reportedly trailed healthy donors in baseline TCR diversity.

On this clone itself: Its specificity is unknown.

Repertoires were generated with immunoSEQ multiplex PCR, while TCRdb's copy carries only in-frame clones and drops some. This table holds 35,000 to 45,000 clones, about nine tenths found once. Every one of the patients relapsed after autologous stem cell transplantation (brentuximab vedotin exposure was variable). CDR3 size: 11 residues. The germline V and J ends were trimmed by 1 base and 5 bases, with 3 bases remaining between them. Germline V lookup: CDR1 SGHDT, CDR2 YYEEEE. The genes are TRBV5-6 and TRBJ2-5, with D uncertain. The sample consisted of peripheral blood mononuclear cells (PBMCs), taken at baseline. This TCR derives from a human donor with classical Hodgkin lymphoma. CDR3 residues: CASSLMETQYF. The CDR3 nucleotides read TGTGCCAGCAGCTTGATGGAGACCCAGTACTTC. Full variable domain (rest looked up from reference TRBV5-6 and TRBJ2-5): DAGVTQSPTHLIKTRGQQVTLRCSPKSGHDTVSWYQQALGQGPQFIFQYYEEEERQRGNFPDRFSGHQFPNYSSELNVNALLLGDSALYLCASSLMETQYFGPGTRLLVL.